These T cell receptor beta chains were read from a single sample in a study of PD-1 blockade in classical Hodgkin lymphoma. TCRdb's table, derived via immunoSEQ multiplex PCR, lists solely in-frame clones and lacks some. The sample includes tens of thousands of clones, roughly 78% of them seen just once. The sequencing here drew on peripheral blood mononuclear cells (PBMCs), taken before the fourth cycle of nivolumab. All receptors derive from a human donor with classical Hodgkin lymphoma. The CDR3 runs from the conserved cysteine through the conserved F or W. The D gene is left open where the match is weak. Clone size is shown for a subset of rows, as once, few, many or a class of expanded clone.

d_gene | j_gene | abundance | v_gene | len | CDR3nt | CDR3aa
NA | TRBJ2-1 | NA | TRBV6-6 | 13 | TGTGCCAGCATGAGGGACGCAGACAATGAGCAGTTCTTC | CASMRDADNEQFF
NA | TRBJ1-1 | NA | TRBV12-5 | 11 | TGTGCTAGTGGTGAGCAGATTGAAGCTTTCTTT | CASGEQIEAFF
NA | TRBJ2-7 | NA | TRBV6-6 | 16 | TGTGCCAGCAGTTACGGGTTGAGATCGTCCGTCTACGAGCAGTACTTC | CASSYGLRSSVYEQYF
TRBD1 | TRBJ1-5 | NA | TRBV5-6 | 16 | TGTGCCAGACTCGGGGACAGGGGTAGAAGCAATCAGCCCCAGCATTTT | CARLGDRGRSNQPQHF
NA | TRBJ2-3 | NA | TRBV6-1 | 18 | TGTGCCAGCAGTGCCTTTAGGGGGGGGGTCGCTAGCACAGATACGCAGTATTTT | CASSAFRGGVASTDTQYF
NA | TRBJ1-1 | few | TRBV10-3 | 12 | TGTGCCATCAGTGAGGGGCACACTGAAGCTTTCTTT | CAISEGHTEAFF
NA | TRBJ2-7 | NA | TRBV5-1 | 13 | TGCGCCAGCAGCTTGAGACGAGGGAACGAGCAGTACTTC | CASSLRRGNEQYF
NA | TRBJ2-5 | NA | TRBV10-3 | 13 | TGTGCCATCAAAGACAGCGAACAAGAGACCCAGTACTTC | CAIKDSEQETQYF
NA | TRBJ2-3 | NA | TRBV10-3 | 14 | TGTGCCATCAGTGTAGGGGGACGGCCAGATACGCAGTATTTT | CAISVGGRPDTQYF
TRBD2 | TRBJ2-3 | few | TRBV9 | 15 | TGTGCCAGCAATTGGGCGGGGGGGCCTCATGATACGCAGTATTTT | CASNWAGGPHDTQYF
TRBD1 | TRBJ1-3 | NA | TRBV6-4 | 15 | TGTGCCAGCACCGACGGACAGGGGTATGGAAACACCATATATTTT | CASTDGQGYGNTIYF
TRBD2 | TRBJ2-1 | NA | TRBV28 | 12 | TGTGCCAGCAGACTAGCGGGGTATGAGCAGTTCTTC | CASRLAGYEQFF
NA | TRBJ1-2 | NA | TRBV28 | 13 | TGTGCCAGCCGGACCGGGGGTGGCTATGGCTACACCTTC | CASRTGGGYGYTF
TRBD1 | TRBJ1-5 | NA | TRBV7-2 | 14 | TGTGCCAGCAGCTCCCAGACAGGGGATCAGCCCCAGCATTTT | CASSSQTGDQPQHF
NA | TRBJ2-5 | once | TRBV9 | 17 | TGTGCCAGCAGCGTAGGGGCAGGACGTCTTCTCCAAGAGACCCAGTACTTC | CASSVGAGRLLQETQYF
NA | TRBJ1-1 | NA | TRBV9 | 13 | TGTGCCAGCAGCTCCCGACGGAACACTGAAGCTTTCTTT | CASSSRRNTEAFF
TRBD1 | TRBJ1-2 | NA | TRBV5-1 | 15 | TGCGCCAGCAGCTCTGGACAGGGGTGGAACTATGGCTACACCTTC | CASSSGQGWNYGYTF
NA | TRBJ1-4 | once | TRBV18 | 15 | TGTGCCAGCTCACCACTACGGGGGCGCGGGGAAAAACTGTTTTTT | CASSPLRGRGEKLFF
TRBD2 | TRBJ2-3 | NA | TRBV10-3 | 16 | TGTGCCATCAGTGCAGGGACTAGCGGGGGCTCAGATACGCAGTATTTT | CAISAGTSGGSDTQYF
TRBD2 | TRBJ2-1 | NA | TRBV5-1 | 16 | TGCGCCAGCAGCATGAGACTAGCGGGAGTGAACAATGAGCAGTTCTTC | CASSMRLAGVNNEQFF
TRBD1 | TRBJ1-4 | NA | TRBV19 | 16 | TGTGCCAGTAGTAGCGCGCGGGGGACAGGGACTGAAAAACTGTTTTTT | CASSSARGTGTEKLFF
NA | TRBJ1-1 | few | TRBV7-3 | 16 | TGTGCCAGCAGCTTAACGGGAAAGGGTCGGAACACTGAAGCTTTCTTT | CASSLTGKGRNTEAFF
TRBD2 | TRBJ2-3 | few | TRBV11-1 | 17 | TGTGCCAGCAGCTTCGCACCTAGCGGGGGGGCTCAAGATACGCAGTATTTT | CASSFAPSGGAQDTQYF
TRBD1 | TRBJ2-7 | NA | TRBV5-1 | 14 | TGCGCCAGCAGGCGCCCCGGACAGGCGCGTGAGCAGTACTTC | CASRRPGQAREQYF
TRBD2 | TRBJ2-1 | once | TRBV5-6 | 16 | TGTGCCAGCAGCCTCCCGGGACTAGCCGCCTACAATGAGCAGTTCTTC | CASSLPGLAAYNEQFF
NA | TRBJ1-2 | NA | TRBV5-8 | 15 | TGTGCCAGCAGCTTAGTCCCGACAGTAACATATGGCTACACCTTC | CASSLVPTVTYGYTF
NA | TRBJ2-2 | few | TRBV21-1 | 17 | TGTGCCAGCAGCAAAGTCGGCTTCACGAGGGGGCCCGGGGAGCTGTTTTTT | CASSKVGFTRGPGELFF